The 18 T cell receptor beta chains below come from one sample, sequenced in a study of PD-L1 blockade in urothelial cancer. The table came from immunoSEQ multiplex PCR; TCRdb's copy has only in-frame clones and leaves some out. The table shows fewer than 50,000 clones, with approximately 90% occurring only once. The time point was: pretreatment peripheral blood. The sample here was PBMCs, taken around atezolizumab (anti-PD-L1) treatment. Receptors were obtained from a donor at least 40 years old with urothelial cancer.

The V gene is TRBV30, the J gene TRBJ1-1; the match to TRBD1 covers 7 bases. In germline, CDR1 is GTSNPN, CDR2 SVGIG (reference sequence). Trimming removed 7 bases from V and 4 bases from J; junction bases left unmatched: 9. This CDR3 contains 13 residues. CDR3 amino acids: CALTMTGRTEAFF. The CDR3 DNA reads TGTGCCTTGACAATGACAGGGCGCACTGAAGCTTTCTTT.

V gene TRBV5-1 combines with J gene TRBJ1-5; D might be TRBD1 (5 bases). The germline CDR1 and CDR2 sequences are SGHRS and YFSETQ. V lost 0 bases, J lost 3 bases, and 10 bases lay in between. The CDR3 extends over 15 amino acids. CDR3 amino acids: CASSLGDSFNQPQHF. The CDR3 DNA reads TGCGCCAGCAGCTTGGGCGACAGCTTCAATCAGCCCCAGCATTTT.

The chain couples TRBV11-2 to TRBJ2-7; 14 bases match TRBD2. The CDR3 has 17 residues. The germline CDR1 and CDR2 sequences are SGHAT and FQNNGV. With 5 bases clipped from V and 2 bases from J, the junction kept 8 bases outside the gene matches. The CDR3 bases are TGTGCCAGCAGCCCCCGGACTAGCGGGAGGAGAACCTACGAGCAGTACTTC. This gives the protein CASSPRTSGRRTYEQYF.

CDR3 region: CASSLGGGRVAEAFF. CDR3 DNA sequence: TGTGCCAGCAGCTTAGGGGGGGGTCGTGTCGCTGAAGCTTTCTTT. The J gene is TRBJ1-1, the V gene TRBV11-3; D perhaps matches TRBD1 (5 bases). CDR3 size: 15 residues. Germline V lookup: CDR1 SGHNT, CDR2 YENEEA. V was clipped by 1 base and J by 6 bases, with 15 bases between them.

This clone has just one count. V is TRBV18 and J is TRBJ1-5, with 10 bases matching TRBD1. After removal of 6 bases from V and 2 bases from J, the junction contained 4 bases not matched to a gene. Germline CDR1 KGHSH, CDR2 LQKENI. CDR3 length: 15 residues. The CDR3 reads CASSGGTGGNQPQHF. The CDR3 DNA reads TGTGCCAGCTCCGGGGGGACAGGGGGCAATCAGCCCCAGCATTTT. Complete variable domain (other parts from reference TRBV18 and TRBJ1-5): NAGVMQNPRHLVRRRGQEARLRCSPMKGHSHVYWYRQLPEEGLKFMVYLQKENIIDESGMPKERFSAEFPKEGPSILRIQQVVRGDSAAYFCASSGGTGGNQPQHFGDGTRLSIL.

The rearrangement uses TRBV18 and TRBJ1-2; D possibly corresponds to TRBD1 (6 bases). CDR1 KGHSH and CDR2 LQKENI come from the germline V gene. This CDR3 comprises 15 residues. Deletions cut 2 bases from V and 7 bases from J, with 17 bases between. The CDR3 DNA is TGTGCCAGCTCACCAAGGGACCCCCCAGGGGCTGGCTACACCTTC. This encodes CASSPRDPPGAGYTF. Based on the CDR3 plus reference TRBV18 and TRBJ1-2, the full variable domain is NAGVMQNPRHLVRRRGQEARLRCSPMKGHSHVYWYRQLPEEGLKFMVYLQKENIIDESGMPKERFSAEFPKEGPSILRIQQVVRGDSAAYFCASSPRDPPGAGYTFGSGTRLTVV.

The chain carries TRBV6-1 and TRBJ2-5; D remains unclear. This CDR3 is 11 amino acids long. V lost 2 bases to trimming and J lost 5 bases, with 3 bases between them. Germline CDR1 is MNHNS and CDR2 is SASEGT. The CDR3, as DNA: TGTGCCAGCAGTGAACTGGAGACCCAGTACTTC. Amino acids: CASSELETQYF.

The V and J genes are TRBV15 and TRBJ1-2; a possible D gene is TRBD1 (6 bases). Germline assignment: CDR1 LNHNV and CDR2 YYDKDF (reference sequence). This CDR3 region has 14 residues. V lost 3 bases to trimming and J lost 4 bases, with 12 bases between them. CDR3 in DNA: TGTGCCACCAGCAGGGGGGCCCAGGCCTATGGCTACACCTTC. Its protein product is CATSRGAQAYGYTF.

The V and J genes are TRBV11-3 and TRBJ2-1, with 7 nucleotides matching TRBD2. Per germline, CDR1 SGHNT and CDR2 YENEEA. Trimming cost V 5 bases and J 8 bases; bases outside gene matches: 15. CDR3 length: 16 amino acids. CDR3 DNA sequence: TGTGCCAGCAGCCCTCGTCGAGGCGGGAGTGTGGATGAGCAGTTCTTC. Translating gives CASSPRRGGSVDEQFF.

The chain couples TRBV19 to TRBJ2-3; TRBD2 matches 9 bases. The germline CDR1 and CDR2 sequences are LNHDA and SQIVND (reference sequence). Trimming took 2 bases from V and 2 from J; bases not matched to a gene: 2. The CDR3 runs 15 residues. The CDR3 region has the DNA TGTGCCAGTAGTATACTAGCGGGACCCACAGATACGCAGTATTTT. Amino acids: CASSILAGPTDTQYF.

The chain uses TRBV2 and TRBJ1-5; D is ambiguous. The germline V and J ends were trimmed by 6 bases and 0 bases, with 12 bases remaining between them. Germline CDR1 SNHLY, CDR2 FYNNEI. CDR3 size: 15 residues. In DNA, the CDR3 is TGTGCCAGCAGACCCGGCGGTTATAGCAATCAGCCCCAGCATTTT. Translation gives CASRPGGYSNQPQHF.

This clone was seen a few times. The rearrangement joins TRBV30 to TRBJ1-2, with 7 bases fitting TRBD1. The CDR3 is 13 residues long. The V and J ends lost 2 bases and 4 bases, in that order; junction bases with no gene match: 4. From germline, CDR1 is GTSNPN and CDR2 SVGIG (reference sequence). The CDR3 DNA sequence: TGTGCCTGGAGTAGGGACAGACCCTATGGCTACACCTTC. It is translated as CAWSRDRPYGYTF. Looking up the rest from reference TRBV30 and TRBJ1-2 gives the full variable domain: SQTIHQWPATLVQPVGSPLSLECTVEGTSNPNLYWYRQAAGRGLQLLFYSVGIGQISSEVPQNLSASRPQDRQFILSSKKLLLSDSGFYLCAWSRDRPYGYTFGSGTRLTVV.

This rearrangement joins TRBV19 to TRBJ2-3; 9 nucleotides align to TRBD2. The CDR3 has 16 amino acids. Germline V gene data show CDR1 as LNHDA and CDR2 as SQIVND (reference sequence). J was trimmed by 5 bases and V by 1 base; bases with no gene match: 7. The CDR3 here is CASSIGFSGSGDTQYF. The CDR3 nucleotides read TGTGCCAGTAGTATAGGTTTTAGCGGGAGTGGAGATACGCAGTATTTT. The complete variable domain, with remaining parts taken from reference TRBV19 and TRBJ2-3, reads DGGITQSPKYLFRKEGQNVTLSCEQNLNHDAMYWYRQDPGQGLRLIYYSQIVNDFQKGDIAEGYSVSREKKESFPLTVTSAQKNPTAFYLCASSIGFSGSGDTQYFGPGTRLTVL.

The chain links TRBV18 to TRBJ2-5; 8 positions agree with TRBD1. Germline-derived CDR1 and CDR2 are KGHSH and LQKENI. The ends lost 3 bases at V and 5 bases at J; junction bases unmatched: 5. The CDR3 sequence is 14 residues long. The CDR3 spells CASSPGQGLETQYF. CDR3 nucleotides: TGTGCCAGCTCACCCGGACAGGGTCTGGAGACCCAGTACTTC.

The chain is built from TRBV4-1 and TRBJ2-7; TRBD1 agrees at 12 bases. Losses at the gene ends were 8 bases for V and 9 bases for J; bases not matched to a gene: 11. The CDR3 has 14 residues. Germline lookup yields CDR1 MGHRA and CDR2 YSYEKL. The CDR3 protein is CASSLPGQGAGQYF. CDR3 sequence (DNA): TGCGCCAGCTCCTTGCCGGGACAGGGGGCAGGGCAGTACTTC.

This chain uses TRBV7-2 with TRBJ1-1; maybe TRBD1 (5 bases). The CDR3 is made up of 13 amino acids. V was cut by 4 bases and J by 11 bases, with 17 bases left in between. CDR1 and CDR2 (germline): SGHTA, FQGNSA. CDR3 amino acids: CASSSPPGGRAFF. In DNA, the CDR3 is TGTGCCAGCAGCTCCCCCCCGGGGGGTCGCGCTTTCTTT. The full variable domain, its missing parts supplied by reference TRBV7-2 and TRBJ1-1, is GAGVSQSPSNKVTEKGKDVELRCDPISGHTALYWYRQSLGQGLEFLIYFQGNSAPDKSGLPSDRFSAERTGGSVSTLTIQRTQQEDSAVYLCASSSPPGGRAFFGQGTRLTVV.

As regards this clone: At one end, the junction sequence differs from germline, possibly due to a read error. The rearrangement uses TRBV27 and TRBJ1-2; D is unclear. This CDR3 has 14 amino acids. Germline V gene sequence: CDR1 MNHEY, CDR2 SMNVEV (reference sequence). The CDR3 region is CASSLSFGGNGYTF. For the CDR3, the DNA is TGTGCCAGCAGTCTATCCTTCGGTGGTAATGGCTACACCTTC.

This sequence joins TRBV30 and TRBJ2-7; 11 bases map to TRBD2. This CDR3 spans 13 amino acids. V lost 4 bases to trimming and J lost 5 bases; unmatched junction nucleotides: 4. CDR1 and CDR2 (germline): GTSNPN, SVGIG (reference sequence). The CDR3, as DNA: TGTGCCTGGAAACTAGCGGGAGCCCACGAGCAGTACTTC. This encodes CAWKLAGAHEQYF. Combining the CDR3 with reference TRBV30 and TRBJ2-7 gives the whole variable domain SQTIHQWPATLVQPVGSPLSLECTVEGTSNPNLYWYRQAAGRGLQLLFYSVGIGQISSEVPQNLSASRPQDRQFILSSKKLLLSDSGFYLCAWKLAGAHEQYFGPGTRLTVT.